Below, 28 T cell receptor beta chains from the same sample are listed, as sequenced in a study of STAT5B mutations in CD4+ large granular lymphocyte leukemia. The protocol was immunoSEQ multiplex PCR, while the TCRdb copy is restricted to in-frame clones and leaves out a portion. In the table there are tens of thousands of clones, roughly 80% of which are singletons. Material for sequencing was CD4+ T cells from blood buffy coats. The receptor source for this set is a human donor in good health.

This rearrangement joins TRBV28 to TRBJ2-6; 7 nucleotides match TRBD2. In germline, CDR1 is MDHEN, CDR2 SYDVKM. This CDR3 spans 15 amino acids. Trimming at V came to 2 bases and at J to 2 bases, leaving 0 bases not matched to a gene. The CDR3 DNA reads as TGTGCCAGCAGTTTAGGGGGGGCTGGGGCCAACGTCCTGACTTTC. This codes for CASSLGGAGANVLTF.

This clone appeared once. CDR3 coding DNA: TGTGCCAGCAGTTTGGGTCAGGAAGAGACCCAGTACTTC. Amino acids: CASSLGQEETQYF. This rearrangement joins TRBV28 to TRBJ2-5, with unresolved D. Between the trimmed V and J ends, which lost 3 bases and 3 bases, there was a span of 8 bases. Germline V gene lookup returns CDR1 MDHEN and CDR2 SYDVKM. This CDR3 spans 13 amino acids.

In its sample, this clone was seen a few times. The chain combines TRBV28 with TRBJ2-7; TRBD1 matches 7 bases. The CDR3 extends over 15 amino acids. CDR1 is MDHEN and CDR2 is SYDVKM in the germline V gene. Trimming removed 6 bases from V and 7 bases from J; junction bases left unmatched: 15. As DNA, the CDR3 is TGTGCCAGCAGCAGACAGGGAAGGAGTACCACGGAGCAGTACTTC. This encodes CASSRQGRSTTEQYF.

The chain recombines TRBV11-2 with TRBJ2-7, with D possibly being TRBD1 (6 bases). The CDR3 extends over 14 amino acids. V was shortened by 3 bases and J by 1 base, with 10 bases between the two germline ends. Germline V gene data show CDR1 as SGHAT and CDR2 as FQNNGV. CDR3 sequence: CASSLGAQSYEQYF. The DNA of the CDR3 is TGTGCCAGCAGCTTGGGGGCCCAGTCCTACGAGCAGTACTTC.

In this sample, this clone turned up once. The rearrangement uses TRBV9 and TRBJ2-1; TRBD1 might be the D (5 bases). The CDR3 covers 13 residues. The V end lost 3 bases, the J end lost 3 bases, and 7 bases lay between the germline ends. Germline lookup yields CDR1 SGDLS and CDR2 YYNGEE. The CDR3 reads CASSEDIYNEQFF. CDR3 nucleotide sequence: TGTGCCAGCAGCGAGGACATCTACAATGAGCAGTTCTTC.

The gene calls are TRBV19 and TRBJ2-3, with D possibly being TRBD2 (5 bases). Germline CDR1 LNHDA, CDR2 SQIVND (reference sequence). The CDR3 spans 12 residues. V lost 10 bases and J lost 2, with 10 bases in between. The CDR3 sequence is CATAGITDTQYF. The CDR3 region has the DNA TGTGCCACTGCGGGCATCACAGATACGCAGTATTTT.

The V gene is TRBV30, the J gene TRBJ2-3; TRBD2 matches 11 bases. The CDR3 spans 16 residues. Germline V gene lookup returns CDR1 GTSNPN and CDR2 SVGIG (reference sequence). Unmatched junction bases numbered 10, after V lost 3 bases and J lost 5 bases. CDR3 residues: CAWRTKLAGEVDTQYF. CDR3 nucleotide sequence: TGTGCCTGGAGGACTAAACTAGCGGGAGAGGTAGATACGCAGTATTTT.

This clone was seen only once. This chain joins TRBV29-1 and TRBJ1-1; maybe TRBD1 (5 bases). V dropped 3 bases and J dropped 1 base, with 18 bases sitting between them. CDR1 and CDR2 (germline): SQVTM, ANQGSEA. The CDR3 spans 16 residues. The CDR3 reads CSVEGGGGAGNTEAFF. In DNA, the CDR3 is TGCAGCGTTGAGGGAGGAGGAGGGGCAGGGAACACTGAAGCTTTCTTT.

The chain's CDR3 is CASTSRDRANYGYTF. The CDR3 nucleotides are TGTGCCAGCACCAGCCGGGACAGAGCTAACTATGGCTACACCTTC. The chain recombines TRBV27 with TRBJ1-2; 7 bases are a match to TRBD1. J was trimmed by 0 bases and V by 7 bases; bases with no gene match: 8. From germline, CDR1 is MNHEY and CDR2 SMNVEV (reference sequence). This CDR3 is 15 amino acids long.

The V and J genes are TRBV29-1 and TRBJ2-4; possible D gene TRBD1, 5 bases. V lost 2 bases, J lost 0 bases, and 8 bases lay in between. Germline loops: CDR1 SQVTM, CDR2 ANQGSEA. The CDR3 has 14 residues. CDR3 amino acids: CSVESGLAKNIQYF. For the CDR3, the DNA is TGCAGCGTTGAATCAGGGCTAGCCAAAAACATTCAGTACTTC.

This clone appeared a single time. CDR3 nucleotides: TGTGCCAGCAGCCCCCAGTGGGGCCCCTACGAGCAGTACTTC. The encoded protein is CASSPQWGPYEQYF. The chain employs TRBV5-5 and TRBJ2-7; D might be TRBD1 (5 bases). V lost 4 bases and J 2 bases, leaving 13 bases between the germline ends. This CDR3 comprises 14 residues. Per germline, CDR1 SGHKS and CDR2 YYEKEE (reference sequence).

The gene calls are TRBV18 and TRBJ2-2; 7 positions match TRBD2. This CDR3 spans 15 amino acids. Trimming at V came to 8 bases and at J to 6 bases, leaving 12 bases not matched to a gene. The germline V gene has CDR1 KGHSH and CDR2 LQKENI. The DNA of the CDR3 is TGTGCCAGCGCTGAGGGACTATCCATGGCCGGGGAGCTGTTTTTT. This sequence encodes CASAEGLSMAGELFF. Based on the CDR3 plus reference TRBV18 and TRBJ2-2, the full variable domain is NAGVMQNPRHLVRRRGQEARLRCSPMKGHSHVYWYRQLPEEGLKFMVYLQKENIIDESGMPKERFSAEFPKEGPSILRIQQVVRGDSAAYFCASAEGLSMAGELFFGEGSRLTVL.

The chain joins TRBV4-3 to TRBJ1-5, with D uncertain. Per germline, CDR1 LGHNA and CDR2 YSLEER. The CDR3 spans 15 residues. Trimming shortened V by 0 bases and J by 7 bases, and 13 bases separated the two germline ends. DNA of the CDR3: TGCGCCAGCAGCCAAGATGTGAAGGGATTCCAGCCCCAGCATTTT. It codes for CASSQDVKGFQPQHF.

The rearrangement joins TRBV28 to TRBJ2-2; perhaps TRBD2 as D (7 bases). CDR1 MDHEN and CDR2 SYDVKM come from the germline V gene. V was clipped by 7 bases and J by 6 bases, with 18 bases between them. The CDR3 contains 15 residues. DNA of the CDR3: TGTGCCAGCATTCCGGGGGGCGGATGGGCCGGGGAGCTGTTTTTT. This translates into CASIPGGGWAGELFF.

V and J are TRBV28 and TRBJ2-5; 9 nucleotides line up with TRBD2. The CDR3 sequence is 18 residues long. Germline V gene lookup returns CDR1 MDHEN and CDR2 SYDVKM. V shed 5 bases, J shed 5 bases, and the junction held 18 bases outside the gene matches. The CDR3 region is CASSPGAGGRRGRETQYF. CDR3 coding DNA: TGTGCCAGCAGTCCCGGAGCGGGAGGAAGACGGGGACGGGAGACCCAGTACTTC.

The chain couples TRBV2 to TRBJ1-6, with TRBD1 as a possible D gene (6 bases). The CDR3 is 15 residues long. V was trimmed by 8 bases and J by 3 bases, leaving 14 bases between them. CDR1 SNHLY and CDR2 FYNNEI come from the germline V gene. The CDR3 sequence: CASHSPDSYNSPLHF. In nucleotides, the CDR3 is TGTGCCAGCCACTCCCCGGACAGCTATAATTCACCCCTCCACTTT.

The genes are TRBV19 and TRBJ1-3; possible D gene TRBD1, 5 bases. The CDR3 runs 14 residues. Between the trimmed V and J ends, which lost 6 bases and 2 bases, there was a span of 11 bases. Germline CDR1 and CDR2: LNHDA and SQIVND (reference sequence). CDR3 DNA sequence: TGTGCCAGTAGGATGGGGGTTACTGGAAACACCATATATTTT. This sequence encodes CASRMGVTGNTIYF.

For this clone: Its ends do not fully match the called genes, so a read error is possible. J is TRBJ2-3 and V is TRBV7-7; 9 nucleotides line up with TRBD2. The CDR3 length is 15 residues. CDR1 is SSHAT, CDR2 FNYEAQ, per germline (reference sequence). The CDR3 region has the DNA TGTGCTAGCAGCCCGGGACTAGCCTACTCAGATACGCAGTATTTT. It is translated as CASSPGLAYSDTQYF.

The CDR3 sequence is CASTNLRTGGNEKLFF. The CDR3 DNA sequence: TGTGCCAGCACCAACCTGCGGACAGGGGGGAATGAAAAACTGTTTTTT. V usage is TRBV27 and J usage is TRBJ1-4; 10 nucleotides match TRBD1. Germline CDR1 is MNHEY and CDR2 is SMNVEV (reference sequence). This CDR3 is built from 16 residues. V dropped 7 bases and J dropped 5; count of bases not matched to a gene: 10.

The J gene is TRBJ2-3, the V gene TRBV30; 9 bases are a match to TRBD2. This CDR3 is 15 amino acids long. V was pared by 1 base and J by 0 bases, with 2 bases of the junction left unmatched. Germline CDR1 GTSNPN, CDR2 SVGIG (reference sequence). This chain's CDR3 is CAWSGLAASTDTQYF. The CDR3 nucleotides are TGTGCCTGGAGTGGACTAGCGGCTAGCACAGATACGCAGTATTTT.

The chain's CDR3 is CASSESGVRNTDTQYF. In nucleotides, the CDR3 is TGTGCCAGCAGTGAATCAGGGGTAAGGAACACAGATACGCAGTATTTT. This sequence joins TRBV25-1 and TRBJ2-3, with TRBD1 as a possible D gene (6 bases). The germline gives CDR1 MGHDK, CDR2 SYGVNS. With 1 base removed from V and 2 bases from J, the gap between germline ends came to 13 bases. The CDR3 extends over 16 amino acids.

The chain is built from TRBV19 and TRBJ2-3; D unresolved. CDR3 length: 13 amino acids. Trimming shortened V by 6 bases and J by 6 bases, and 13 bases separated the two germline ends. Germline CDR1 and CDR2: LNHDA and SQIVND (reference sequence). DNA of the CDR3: TGTGCCAGTAGGCAAATAGGAAAGGATACGCAGTATTTT. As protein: CASRQIGKDTQYF.

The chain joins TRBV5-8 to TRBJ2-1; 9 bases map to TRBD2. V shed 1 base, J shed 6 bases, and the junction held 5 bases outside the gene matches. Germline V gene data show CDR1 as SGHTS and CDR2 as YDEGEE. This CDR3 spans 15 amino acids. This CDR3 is CASSLLAGVSNEQFF. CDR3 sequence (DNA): TGTGCCAGCAGCTTGTTAGCGGGAGTTAGCAATGAGCAGTTCTTC.

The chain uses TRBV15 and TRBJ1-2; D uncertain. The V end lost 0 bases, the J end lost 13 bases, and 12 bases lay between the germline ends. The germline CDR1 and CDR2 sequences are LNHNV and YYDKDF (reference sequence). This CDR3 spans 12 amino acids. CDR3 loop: CATSRDKRISTF. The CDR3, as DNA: TGTGCCACCAGCAGAGATAAAAGGATATCCACCTTC.

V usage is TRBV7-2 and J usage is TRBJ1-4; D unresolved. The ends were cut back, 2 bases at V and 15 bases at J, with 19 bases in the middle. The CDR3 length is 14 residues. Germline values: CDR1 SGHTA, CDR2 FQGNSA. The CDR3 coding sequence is TGTGCCAGCAGCTTAACGACGGAACAGACCAAGTTGTTTTTT. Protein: CASSLTTEQTKLFF.

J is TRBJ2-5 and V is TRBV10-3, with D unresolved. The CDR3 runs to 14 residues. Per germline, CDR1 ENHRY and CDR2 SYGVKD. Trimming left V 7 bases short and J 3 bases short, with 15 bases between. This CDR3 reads CAITPEGSKETQYF. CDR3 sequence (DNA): TGTGCCATCACCCCTGAAGGGTCAAAAGAGACCCAGTACTTC.

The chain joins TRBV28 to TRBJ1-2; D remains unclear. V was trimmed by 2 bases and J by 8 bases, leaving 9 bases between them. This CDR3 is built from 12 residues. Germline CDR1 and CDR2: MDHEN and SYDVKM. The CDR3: CASSLLGEGYTF. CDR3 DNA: TGTGCCAGCAGTTTACTGGGCGAAGGCTACACCTTC.

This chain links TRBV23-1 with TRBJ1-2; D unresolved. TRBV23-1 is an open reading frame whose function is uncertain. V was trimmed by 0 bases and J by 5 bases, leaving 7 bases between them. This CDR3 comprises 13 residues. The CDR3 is CASSQSTGYGYTF. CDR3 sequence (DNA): TGCGCCAGCAGTCAATCGACCGGGTATGGCTACACCTTC.